Described below is a single T cell receptor (beta chain) sequence and its context. Its antigen is unidentified. These data come from a study of T-cell memory formation after mild COVID-19. V shed 5 bases, J shed 3 bases, and the junction held 7 bases outside the gene matches. Germline V gene sequence: CDR1 SGHAT, CDR2 FQNNGV. The CDR3 is 15 amino acids. Findings of the study overall: A subset of responding clones appeared in pre-infection memory, suggesting cross-reactive memory joined.

A single record per CDR3 protein comes from TCRdb applying MiXCR to the 5' RACE reads. The sample holds a few hundred thousand distinct CDR3 sequences, around 10% seen once. This sequence originates from a man younger than 35 who had mild COVID-19 (a few samples of this study predate the infection). Cell type and time point are not known. Sequenced sample: PBMCs or a T cell subset sorted from them (not recorded which). V gene TRBV11-2 combines with J gene TRBJ2-7; TRBD2 aligns across 10 bases. Here the CDR3 reads CASSRGTSGDYEQYV. The CDR3 DNA is TGTGCCAGCAGCCGCGGTACTAGCGGGGACTACGAGCAGTACGTC.